This T cell receptor (beta chain) comes out of a study of blood T cell repertoires in COVID-19. Looking at the study overall: Specimens from acute and convalescent COVID-19 originated in the United States, Italy and Spain. T cells, B-cell-depleted T cells, or PBMCs supplied cDNA or gDNA.

This clone was seen once. The V gene's germline CDR1 is SGHNT and CDR2 YENEEA. Trimming left V 3 bases short and J 4 bases short, with 4 bases between. The CDR3 spans 12 residues. Per the authors' pipeline: Estimated nucleated cell counts came from reference gene primer amplification. The table came from immunoSEQ multiplex PCR; TCRdb's copy has only in-frame clones and leaves some out. D and trimming come from the DNA, and the V and J calls and clone size come from that table. The sample holds 150,000 or so clones, 87% seen once. Sequencing used peripheral blood. The TCR sequence derives from a woman between 50 and 59 years old with acute or convalescent COVID-19. J is TRBJ2-1 and V is TRBV11-3; D ambiguous. CDR3 DNA: TGTGCCAGCAGCTTTCAGTACAATGAGCAGTTCTTC. Translating gives CASSFQYNEQFF.